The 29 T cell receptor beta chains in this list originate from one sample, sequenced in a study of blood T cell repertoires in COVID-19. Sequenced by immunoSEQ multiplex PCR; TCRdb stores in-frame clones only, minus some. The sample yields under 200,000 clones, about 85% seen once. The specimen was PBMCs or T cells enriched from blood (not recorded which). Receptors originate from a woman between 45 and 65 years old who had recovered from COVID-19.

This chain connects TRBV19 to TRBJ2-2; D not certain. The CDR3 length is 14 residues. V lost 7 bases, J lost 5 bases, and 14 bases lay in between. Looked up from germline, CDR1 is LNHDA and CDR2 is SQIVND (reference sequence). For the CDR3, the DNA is TGTGCCAGTACTCCATTACTTAGTACCGGGGAGCTGTTTTTT. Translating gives CASTPLLSTGELFF.

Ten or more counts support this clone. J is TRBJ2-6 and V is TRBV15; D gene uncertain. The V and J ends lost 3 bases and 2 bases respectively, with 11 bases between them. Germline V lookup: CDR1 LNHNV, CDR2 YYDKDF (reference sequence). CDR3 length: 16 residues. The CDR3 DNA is TGTGCCACCAGCAGCCTGTGGGCCCCTGGGGCCAACGTCCTGACTTTC. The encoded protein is CATSSLWAPGANVLTF.

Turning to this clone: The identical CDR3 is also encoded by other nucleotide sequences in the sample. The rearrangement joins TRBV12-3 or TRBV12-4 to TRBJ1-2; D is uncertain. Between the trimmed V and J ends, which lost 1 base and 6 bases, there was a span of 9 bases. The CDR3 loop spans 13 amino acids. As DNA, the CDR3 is TGTGCCAGCAGTTTAGGGGCAGCCAATGGCTACACCTTC. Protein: CASSLGAANGYTF.

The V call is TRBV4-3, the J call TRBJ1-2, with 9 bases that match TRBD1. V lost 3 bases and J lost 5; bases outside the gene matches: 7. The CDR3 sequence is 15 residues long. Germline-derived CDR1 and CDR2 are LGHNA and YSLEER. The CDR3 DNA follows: TGCGCCAGCAGCCAGATACAGGGGGCTGGGTATGGCTACACCTTC. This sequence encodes CASSQIQGAGYGYTF.

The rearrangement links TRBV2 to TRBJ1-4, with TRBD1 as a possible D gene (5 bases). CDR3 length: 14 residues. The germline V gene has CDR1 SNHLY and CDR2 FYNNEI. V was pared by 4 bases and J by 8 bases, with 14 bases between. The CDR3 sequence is CASSGGGLNEKLFF. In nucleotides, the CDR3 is TGTGCCAGCAGTGGGGGGGGACTGAACGAAAAACTGTTTTTT.

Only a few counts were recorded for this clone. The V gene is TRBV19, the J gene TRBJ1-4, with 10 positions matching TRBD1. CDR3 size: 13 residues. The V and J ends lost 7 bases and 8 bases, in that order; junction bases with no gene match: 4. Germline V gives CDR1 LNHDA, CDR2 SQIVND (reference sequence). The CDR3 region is CASIRTGGEKLFF. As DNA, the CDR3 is TGTGCCAGTATCCGGACAGGGGGAGAAAAACTGTTTTTT.

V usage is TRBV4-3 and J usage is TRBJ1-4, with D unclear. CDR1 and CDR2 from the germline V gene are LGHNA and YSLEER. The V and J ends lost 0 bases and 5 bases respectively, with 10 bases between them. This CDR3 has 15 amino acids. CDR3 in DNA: TGCGCCAGCAGCCAAGATATCGAGTTAAATGAAAAACTGTTTTTT. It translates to CASSQDIELNEKLFF.

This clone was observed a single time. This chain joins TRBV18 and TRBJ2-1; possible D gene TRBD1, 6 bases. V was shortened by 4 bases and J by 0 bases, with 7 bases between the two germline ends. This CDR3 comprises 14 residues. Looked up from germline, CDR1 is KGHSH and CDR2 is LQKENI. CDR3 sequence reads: CASSQGGSYNEQFF. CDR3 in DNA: TGTGCCAGCTCACAAGGGGGCTCCTACAATGAGCAGTTCTTC.

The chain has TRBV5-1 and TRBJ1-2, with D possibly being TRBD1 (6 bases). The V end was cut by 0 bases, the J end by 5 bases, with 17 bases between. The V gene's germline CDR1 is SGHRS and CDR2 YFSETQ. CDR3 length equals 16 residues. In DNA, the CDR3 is TGCGCCAGCAGCTTGGCCGGTACAGGGTCCTCGTATGGCTACACCTTC. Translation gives CASSLAGTGSSYGYTF.

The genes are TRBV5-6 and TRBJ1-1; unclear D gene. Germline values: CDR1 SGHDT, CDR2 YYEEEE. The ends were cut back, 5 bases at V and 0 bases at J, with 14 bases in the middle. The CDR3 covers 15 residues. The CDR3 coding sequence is TGTGCCAGCAGTACGCTGAGGGCCTTGAACACTGAAGCTTTCTTT. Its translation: CASSTLRALNTEAFF.

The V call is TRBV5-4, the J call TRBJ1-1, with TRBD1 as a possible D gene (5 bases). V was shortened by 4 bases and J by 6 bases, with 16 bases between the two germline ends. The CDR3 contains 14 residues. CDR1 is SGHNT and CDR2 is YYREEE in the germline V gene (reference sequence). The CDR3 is CASSPVKWGAEAFF. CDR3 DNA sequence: TGTGCCAGCAGCCCGGTTAAGTGGGGCGCTGAAGCTTTCTTT.

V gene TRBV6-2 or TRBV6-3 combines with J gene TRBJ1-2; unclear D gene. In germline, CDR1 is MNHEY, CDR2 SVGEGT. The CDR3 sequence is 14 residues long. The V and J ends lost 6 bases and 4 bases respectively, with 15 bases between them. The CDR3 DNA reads TGTGCCAGCAGCCCCATGTCATCCGGCTATGGCTACACCTTC. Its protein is CASSPMSSGYGYTF.

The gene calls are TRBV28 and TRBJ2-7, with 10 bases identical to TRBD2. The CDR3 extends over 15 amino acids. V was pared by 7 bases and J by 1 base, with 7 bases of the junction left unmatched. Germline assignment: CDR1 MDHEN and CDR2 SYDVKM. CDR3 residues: CASKTGLAASYEQYF. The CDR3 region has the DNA TGTGCCAGCAAGACAGGACTAGCGGCTTCCTACGAGCAGTACTTC.

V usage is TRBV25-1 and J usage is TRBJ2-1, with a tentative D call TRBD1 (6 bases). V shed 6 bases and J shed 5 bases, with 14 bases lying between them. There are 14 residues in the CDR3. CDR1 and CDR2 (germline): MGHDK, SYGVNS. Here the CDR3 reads CASSRGNSNNEQFF. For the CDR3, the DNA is TGTGCCAGCAGCAGGGGTAACTCTAACAATGAGCAGTTCTTC. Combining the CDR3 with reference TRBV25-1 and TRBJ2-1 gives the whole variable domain EADIYQTPRYLVIGTGKKITLECSQTMGHDKMYWYQQDPGMELHLIHYSYGVNSTEKGDLSSESTVSRIRTEHFPLTLESARPSHTSQYLCASSRGNSNNEQFFGPGTRLTVL.

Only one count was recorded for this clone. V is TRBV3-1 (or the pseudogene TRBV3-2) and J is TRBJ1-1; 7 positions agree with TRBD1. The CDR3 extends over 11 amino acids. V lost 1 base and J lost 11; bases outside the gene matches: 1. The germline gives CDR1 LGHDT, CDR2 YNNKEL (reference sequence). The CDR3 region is CASSQVDRAFF. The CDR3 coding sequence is TGTGCCAGCAGCCAAGTGGACAGGGCTTTCTTT.

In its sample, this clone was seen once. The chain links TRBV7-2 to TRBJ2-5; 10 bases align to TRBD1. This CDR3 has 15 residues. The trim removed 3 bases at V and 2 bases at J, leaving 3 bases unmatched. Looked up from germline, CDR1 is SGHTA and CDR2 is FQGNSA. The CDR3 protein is CASSFDRGLQETQYF. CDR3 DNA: TGTGCCAGCAGCTTTGACAGGGGGCTACAAGAGACCCAGTACTTC.

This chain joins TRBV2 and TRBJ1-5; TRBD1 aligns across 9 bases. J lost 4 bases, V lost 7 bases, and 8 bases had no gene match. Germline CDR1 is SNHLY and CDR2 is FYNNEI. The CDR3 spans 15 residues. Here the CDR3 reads CASKGGTGLNQPQHF. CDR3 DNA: TGTGCCAGCAAAGGGGGGACAGGGTTAAATCAGCCCCAGCATTTT. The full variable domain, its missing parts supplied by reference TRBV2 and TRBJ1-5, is EPEVTQTPSHQVTQMGQEVILRCVPISNHLYFYWYRQILGQKVEFLVSFYNNEISEKSEIFDDQFSVERPDGSNFTLKIRSTKLEDSAMYFCASKGGTGLNQPQHFGDGTRLSIL.

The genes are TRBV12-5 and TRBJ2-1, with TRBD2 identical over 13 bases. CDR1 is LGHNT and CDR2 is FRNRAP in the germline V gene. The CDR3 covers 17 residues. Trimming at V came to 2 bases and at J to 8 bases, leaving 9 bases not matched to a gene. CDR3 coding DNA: TGTGCTAGTGGTTTGAAACTAGCGGGAGGGCCTCTTTATGAGCAGTTCTTC. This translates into CASGLKLAGGPLYEQFF. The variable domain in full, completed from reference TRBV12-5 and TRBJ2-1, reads DARVTQTPRHKVTEMGQEVTMRCQPILGHNTVFWYRQTMMQGLELLAYFRNRAPLDDSGMPKDRFSAEMPDATLATLKIQPSEPRDSAVYFCASGLKLAGGPLYEQFFGPGTRLTVL.

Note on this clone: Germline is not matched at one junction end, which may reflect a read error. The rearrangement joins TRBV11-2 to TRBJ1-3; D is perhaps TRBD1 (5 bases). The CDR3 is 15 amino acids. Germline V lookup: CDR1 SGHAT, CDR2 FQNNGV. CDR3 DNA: TGTGCCAGCAGATTAGGGGCTCCCGCTGGAAACACCATATATTTT. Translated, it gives CASRLGAPAGNTIYF.

The CDR3 nucleotides are TGTGCCAGCAGGGGACAGGGAATTGGCTCCGGGGAGCTGTTTTTT. Translating it yields CASRGQGIGSGELFF. This chain uses TRBV9 with TRBJ2-2, with TRBD1 matching over 9 bases. V was pared by 5 bases and J by 6 bases, with 8 bases of the junction left unmatched. The CDR3 loop spans 15 amino acids. The germline V gene encodes CDR1 SGDLS and CDR2 YYNGEE.

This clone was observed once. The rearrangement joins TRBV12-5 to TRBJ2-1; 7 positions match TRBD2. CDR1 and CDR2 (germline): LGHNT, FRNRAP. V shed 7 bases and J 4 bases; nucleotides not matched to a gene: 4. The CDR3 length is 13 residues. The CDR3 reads CASETSPYNEQFF. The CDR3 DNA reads TGTGCTAGTGAGACTAGCCCGTACAATGAGCAGTTCTTC.

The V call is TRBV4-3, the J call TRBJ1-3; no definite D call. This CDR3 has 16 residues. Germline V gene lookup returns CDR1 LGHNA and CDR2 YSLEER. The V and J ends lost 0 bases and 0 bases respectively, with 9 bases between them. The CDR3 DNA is TGCGCCAGCAGCCAAGAATTAGGGAGCTCTGGAAACACCATATATTTT. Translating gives CASSQELGSSGNTIYF.

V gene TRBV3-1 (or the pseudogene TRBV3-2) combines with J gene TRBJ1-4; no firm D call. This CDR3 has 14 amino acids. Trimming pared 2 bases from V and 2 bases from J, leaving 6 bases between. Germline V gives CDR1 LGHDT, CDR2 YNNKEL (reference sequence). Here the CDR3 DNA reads TGTGCCAGCAGCCAATCCGGGACTAATGAAAAACTGTTTTTT. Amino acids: CASSQSGTNEKLFF.

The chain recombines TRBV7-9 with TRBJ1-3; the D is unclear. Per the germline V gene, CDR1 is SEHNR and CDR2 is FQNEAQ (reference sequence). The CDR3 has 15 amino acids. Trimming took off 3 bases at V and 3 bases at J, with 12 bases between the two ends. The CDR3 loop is CASSFFQVGGNTIYF. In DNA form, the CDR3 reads TGTGCCAGCAGCTTTTTTCAGGTCGGTGGAAACACCATATATTTT.

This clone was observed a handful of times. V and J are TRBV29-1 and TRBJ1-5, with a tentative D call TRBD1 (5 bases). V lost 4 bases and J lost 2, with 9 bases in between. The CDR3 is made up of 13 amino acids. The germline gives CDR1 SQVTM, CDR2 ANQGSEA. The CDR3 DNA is TGCAGCGTTGGTGAAGGGGGCAATCAGCCCCAGCATTTT. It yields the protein CSVGEGGNQPQHF. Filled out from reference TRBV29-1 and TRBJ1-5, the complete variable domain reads SAVISQKPSRDICQRGTSLTIQCQVDSQVTMMFWYRQQPGQSLTLIATANQGSEATYESGFVIDKFPISRPNLTFSTLTVSNMSPEDSSIYLCSVGEGGNQPQHFGDGTRLSIL.

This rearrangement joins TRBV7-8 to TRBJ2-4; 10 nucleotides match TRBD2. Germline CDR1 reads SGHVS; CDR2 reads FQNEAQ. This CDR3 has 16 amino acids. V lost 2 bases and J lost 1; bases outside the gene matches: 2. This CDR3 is CASSLLAGEAKNIQYF. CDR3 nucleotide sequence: TGTGCCAGCAGCTTACTAGCGGGAGAGGCCAAAAACATTCAGTACTTC. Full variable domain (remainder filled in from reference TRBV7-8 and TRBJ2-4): GAGVSQSPRYKVAKRGQDVALRCDPISGHVSLFWYQQALGQGPEFLTYFQNEAQLDKSGLPSDRFFAERPEGSVSTLKIQRTQQEDSAVYLCASSLLAGEAKNIQYFGAGTRLSVL.

The CDR3 here is CASSLGLAGVGEQFF. The CDR3 bases are TGTGCCAGCAGCTTAGGACTAGCGGGAGTAGGAGAGCAGTTCTTC. V and J are TRBV7-2 and TRBJ2-1; the match to TRBD2 covers 12 bases. The CDR3 is 15 amino acids. Germline loops: CDR1 SGHTA, CDR2 FQGNSA. The ends lost 1 base at V and 10 bases at J; junction bases unmatched: 5.

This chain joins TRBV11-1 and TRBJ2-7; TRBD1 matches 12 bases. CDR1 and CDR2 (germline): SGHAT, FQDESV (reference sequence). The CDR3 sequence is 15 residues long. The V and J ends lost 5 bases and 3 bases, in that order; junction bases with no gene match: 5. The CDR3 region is CASSPRDRGLYEQYF. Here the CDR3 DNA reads TGTGCCAGCAGCCCTCGGGACAGGGGGCTCTACGAGCAGTACTTC.

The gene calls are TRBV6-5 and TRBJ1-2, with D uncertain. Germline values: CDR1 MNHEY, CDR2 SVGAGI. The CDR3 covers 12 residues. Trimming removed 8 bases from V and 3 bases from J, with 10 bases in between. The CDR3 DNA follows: TGTGCCAGCGCGGGCAGCCACTATGGCTACACCTTC. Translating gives CASAGSHYGYTF.